Sequencing of this T cell receptor (beta chain) was carried out in a study of CD8+ T cells in alopecia areata. Study-level background: People stayed on tofacitinib for 6 to 18 months, then stopped the drug for 6 months. Study observations and caveats: On tofacitinib, scalp and blood still held many of the expanded lesional clones.

Extracted RNA was reverse transcribed into cDNA, the sequencing template. Here immunoSEQ multiplex PCR was the method, and the copy in TCRdb shows in-frame clones only, minus some. The table includes more than 110,000 clones, about four fifths detected once. The CDR3 sequence is 14 residues long. J was trimmed by 2 bases and V by 2 bases; bases with no gene match: 0. Germline CDR1 and CDR2: SGHNT and YENEEA. Stated treatment: oral pan-JAK inhibitor, 5-10 mg twice daily. As concerns this clone: Its antigen is undetermined.

This sample comprised CD8+ T cells sorted from blood, obtained at week 4, from a patient treated with tofacitinib. This sequence originates from a human donor with alopecia areata. This chain links TRBV11-3 with TRBJ2-1; the match to TRBD2 covers 7 bases. CDR3 residues: CASSLSGAYNEQFF. CDR3 DNA sequence: TGTGCCAGCAGCTTAAGCGGGGCCTACAATGAGCAGTTCTTC.